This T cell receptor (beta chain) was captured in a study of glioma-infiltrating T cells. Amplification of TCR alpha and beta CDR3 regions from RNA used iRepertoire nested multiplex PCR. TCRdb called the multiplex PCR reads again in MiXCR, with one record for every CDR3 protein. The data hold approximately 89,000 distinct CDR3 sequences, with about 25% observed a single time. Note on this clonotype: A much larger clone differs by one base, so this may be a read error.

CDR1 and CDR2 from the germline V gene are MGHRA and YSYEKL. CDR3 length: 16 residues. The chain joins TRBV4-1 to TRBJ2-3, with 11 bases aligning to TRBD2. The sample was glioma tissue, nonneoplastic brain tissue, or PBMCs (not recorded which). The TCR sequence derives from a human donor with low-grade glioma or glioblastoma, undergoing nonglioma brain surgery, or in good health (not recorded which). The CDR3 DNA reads TGCGCCAGCAGCCAAGTGGGGACTAGCGGCACAGATGCGCAGTATTTT. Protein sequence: CASSQVGTSGTDAQYF.